The 15 T cell receptor beta chains presented below share a single source sample, sequenced in a study of CXCR3-negative and CXCR3-positive naive CD8 T cells. The libraries of TRB cDNA were constructed through 5' RACE using UMI labels. TCRdb re-called the 5' RACE reads; every CDR3 protein appears as one record, without DNA. This listing includes roughly 40,000 distinct CDR3 sequences. Sequences were obtained from memory CD8+ T cells from blood. The source is a human donor in good health. Some clones in this sample may be carry-over from other donors' samples.

V gene TRBV2 combines with J gene TRBJ2-2. This CDR3 contains 13 residues. Germline V lookup: CDR1 SNHLY, CDR2 FYNNEI. CDR3 in amino acids: CASSGTNTGELFF.

The rearrangement links TRBV29-1 to TRBJ1-2; TCRdb indicates TRBD1, and absent DNA this call remains unverified. CDR3 length: 12 amino acids. Germline CDR1 is SQVTM and CDR2 is ANQGSEA. CDR3 sequence reads: CSVVTGDYGYTF.

The rearrangement links TRBV6-2 or TRBV6-3 to TRBJ2-3. Germline V gives CDR1 MNHEY, CDR2 SVGEGT. The CDR3 has 13 amino acids. CDR3 sequence: CASSYGVAGTQYF.

The chain joins TRBV3-1 to TRBJ1-5; TCRdb lists TRBD1, though no DNA is available to test this call. The CDR3 spans 15 residues. Looked up from germline, CDR1 is LGHDT and CDR2 is YNNKEL (reference sequence). This CDR3 reads CASSLQGVGNQPQHF.

This chain uses TRBV5-5 with TRBJ2-7. The CDR3 is 15 amino acids. The germline V gene has CDR1 SGHKS and CDR2 YYEKEE (reference sequence). The CDR3 protein is CASSLLPDSSYEQYF.

The genes are TRBV2 and TRBJ2-7; TCRdb's assignment of TRBD1 cannot be checked, as there is no DNA. The germline V gene has CDR1 SNHLY and CDR2 FYNNEI. The CDR3 sequence is 16 residues long. The CDR3 sequence is CASIGTHRAASYEQYF.

The chain couples TRBV29-1 to TRBJ1-2; the D call from TCRdb, TRBD1, cannot be confirmed without DNA. The CDR3 consists of 14 residues. Germline values: CDR1 SQVTM, CDR2 ANQGSEA. CDR3 protein: CSVDVGQGSYGYTF.

V gene TRBV29-1 combines with J gene TRBJ2-5; the TCRdb D gene call, TRBD1, has no DNA to confirm it. This CDR3 is built from 16 residues. Germline values: CDR1 SQVTM, CDR2 ANQGSEA. The CDR3 sequence is CSVDGQKGEFQETQYF. Full variable domain (rest looked up from reference TRBV29-1 and TRBJ2-5): SAVISQKPSRDICQRGTSLTIQCQVDSQVTMMFWYRQQPGQSLTLIATANQGSEATYESGFVIDKFPISRPNLTFSTLTVSNMSPEDSSIYLCSVDGQKGEFQETQYFGPGTRLLVL.

The rearrangement links TRBV5-1 to TRBJ2-1; with no DNA, the TCRdb D assignment of TRBD1 cannot be verified. Germline V gene sequence: CDR1 SGHRS, CDR2 YFSETQ. The CDR3 is 16 amino acids. CDR3 sequence: CASSLGQRSSYNEQFF.

This chain uses TRBV20-1 with TRBJ2-1; absent DNA, TCRdb's TRBD1 call cannot be checked. The germline CDR1 and CDR2 sequences are DFQATT and SNEGSKA (reference sequence). CDR3 size: 16 residues. The CDR3 loop is CSARGPLAEYDNEQFF.

V is TRBV6-2 or TRBV6-3 and J is TRBJ2-5; there is no DNA to check the TCRdb D call of TRBD1. CDR1 and CDR2 (germline): MNHEY, SVGEGT. The CDR3 has 16 amino acids. CDR3 sequence reads: CASSLPAAGIRGAQYF.

The rearrangement joins TRBV20-1 to TRBJ2-5; the D call of TRBD1 rests on TCRdb alone, since no DNA is present to check it. This CDR3 region has 13 residues. The germline V gene encodes CDR1 DFQATT and CDR2 SNEGSKA (reference sequence). The CDR3 sequence is CSARDIQEETQYF.

This chain connects TRBV15 to TRBJ2-7; TCRdb's D call of TRBD1 is untestable without DNA. This CDR3 spans 14 amino acids. Germline V gene lookup returns CDR1 LNHNV and CDR2 YYDKDF (reference sequence). CDR3 amino acids: CATSREGTVYEQYF. Full variable domain (missing parts from reference TRBV15 and TRBJ2-7): DAMVIQNPRYQVTQFGKPVTLSCSQTLNHNVMYWYQQKSSQAPKLLFHYYDKDFNNEADTPDNFQSRRPNTSFCFLDIRSPGLGDTAMYLCATSREGTVYEQYFGPGTRLTVT.

The CDR3 sequence: CASSQGREGLTPYEQYF. V usage is TRBV9 and J usage is TRBJ2-7; lacking DNA, the TRBD2 call made by TCRdb goes unchecked. The CDR3 length is 17 residues. Germline lookup yields CDR1 SGDLS and CDR2 YYNGEE.

The chain joins TRBV3-1 to TRBJ2-5; no DNA is available, so the TRBD1 call from TCRdb remains unchecked. Germline CDR1 is LGHDT and CDR2 is YNNKEL (reference sequence). This CDR3 has 14 residues. CDR3 region: CASTHLFGFGTQYF.